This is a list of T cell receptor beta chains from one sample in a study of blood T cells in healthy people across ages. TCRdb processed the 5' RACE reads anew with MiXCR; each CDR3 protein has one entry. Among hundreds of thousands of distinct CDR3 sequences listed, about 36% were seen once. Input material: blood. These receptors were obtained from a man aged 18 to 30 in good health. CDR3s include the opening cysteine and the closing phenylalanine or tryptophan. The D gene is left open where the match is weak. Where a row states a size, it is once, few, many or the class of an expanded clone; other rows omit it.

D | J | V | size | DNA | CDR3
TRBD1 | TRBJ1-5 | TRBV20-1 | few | TGCAGTGCTAGAGAAAGCACAGGGGGAAGCAAACAGCCCCAGCATTTT | CSARESTGGSKQPQHF
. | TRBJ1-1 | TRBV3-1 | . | TGTGCCAGCAGCCATAGGGCACAAATGAACACTGAAGCTTTCTTT | CASSHRAQMNTEAFF
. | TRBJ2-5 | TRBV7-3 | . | TGTGCCAGCAGTGAAGACCTGGAGACCCAGTACTTC | CASSEDLETQYF
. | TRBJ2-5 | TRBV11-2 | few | TGTGCCAGCAGCCAAAACAGGGTTCCCCAAGAGACCCAGTACTTC | CASSQNRVPQETQYF
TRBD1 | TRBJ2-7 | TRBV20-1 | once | TGCAGTGCTCCCGGGACAGGGTCATCCGAGCAGTACTTC | CSAPGTGSSEQYF
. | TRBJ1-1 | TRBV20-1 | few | TGCAGTGCTAGCCTCCCCACTGAAGCTTTCTTT | CSASLPTEAFF
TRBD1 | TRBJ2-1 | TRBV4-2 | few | TGTGCCAGCAGCCAAGATTCCTTAAACCGGGACAGGGTTGTTGAGCAGTTCTTC | CASSQDSLNRDRVVEQFF
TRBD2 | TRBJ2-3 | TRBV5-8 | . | TGTGCCAGCAGCTCGGGGCAGGGAGGGAGAGATACGCAGTATTTT | CASSSGQGGRDTQYF
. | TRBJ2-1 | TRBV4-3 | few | TGCGCCAGCAGCCAAGATCTACCCGAGGAAGGTGACAATGAGCAGTTCTTC | CASSQDLPEEGDNEQFF
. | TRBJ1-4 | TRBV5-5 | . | TGTGCCAGCAGCTTGGGCAAAGCAACTAATGAAAAACTGTTTTTT | CASSLGKATNEKLFF
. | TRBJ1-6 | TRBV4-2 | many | TGTGCCAGCAGCCAAGGACCCTCACCCCTCCACTTT | CASSQGPSPLHF
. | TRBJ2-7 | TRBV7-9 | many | TGTGCCAGCAGCTTAGATCTCGAGCAGTACTTC | CASSLDLEQYF
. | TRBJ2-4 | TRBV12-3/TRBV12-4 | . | TGTGCCAGCGCCATAGGCAGGGGGGACATTCAGTACTTC | CASAIGRGDIQYF
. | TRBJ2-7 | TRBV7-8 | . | TGTGCCAGCAGCATGAGCTCCTACAATGAGCAGTACTTC | CASSMSSYNEQYF
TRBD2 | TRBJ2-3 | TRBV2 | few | TGTGCCAGCAGTATACTAGCGCGGACAGATACGCAGTATTTT | CASSILARTDTQYF
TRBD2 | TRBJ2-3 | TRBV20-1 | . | TGCAGTGCTGGGGCGGGGGACTGGATTAGCACAGATACGCAGTATTTT | CSAGAGDWISTDTQYF
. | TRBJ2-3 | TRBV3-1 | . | TGTGCCAGCAGCCGAGACGAATGGGGCGGGGGCACAGATATGCAGTATTTT | CASSRDEWGGGTDMQYF
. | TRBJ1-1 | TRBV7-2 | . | TGTGCCAGCAGCTTAGCTTACACTGAAGCTTTCTTT | CASSLAYTEAFF
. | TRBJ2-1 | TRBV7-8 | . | TGTGCCAGCAGCACTAGTTCGGGACGGACTTTTTACAATGAGCAGTTCTTC | CASSTSSGRTFYNEQFF
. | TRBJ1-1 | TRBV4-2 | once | TGTGCCAGCAGTACCCGGCAGAACACTGAAGCTTTCTTT | CASSTRQNTEAFF
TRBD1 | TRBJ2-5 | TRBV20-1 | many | TGCAGTGCTAGGGACAGGGGTTCAGAGACCCAGTACTTC | CSARDRGSETQYF
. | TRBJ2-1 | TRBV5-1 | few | TGCGCCAGCAGCGTGGAAACGGGAAATGAGCAGTTCTTC | CASSVETGNEQFF
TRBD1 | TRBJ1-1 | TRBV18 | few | TGTGCCAGCTCACCACGGGACAGGGAAAGGGGCCAGAGGACTGAAGCTTTCTTT | CASSPRDRERGQRTEAFF
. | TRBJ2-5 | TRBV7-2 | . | TGTGCCAGCAGCTTAGGTGTTGAGGGGACCCAGTACTTC | CASSLGVEGTQYF
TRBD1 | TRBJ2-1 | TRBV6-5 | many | TGTGCCAGCAGTCCCCCGACAGGGGTCCATGAGCAGTTCTTC | CASSPPTGVHEQFF
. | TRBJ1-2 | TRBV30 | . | TGTGCCTGGAGTGTACCCTATGGCTACACCTTC | CAWSVPYGYTF
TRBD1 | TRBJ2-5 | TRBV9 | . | TGTGCCAGCACCCGAGACAGGGGGCAAGAGACCCAGTACTTC | CASTRDRGQETQYF
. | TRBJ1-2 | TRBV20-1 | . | TGCAGTGCTAGAGATCACCGAGGGGCCTCCGGCTACACCTTC | CSARDHRGASGYTF
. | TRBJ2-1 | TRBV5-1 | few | TGCGCCAGCAGCTTGGTCGGCAGGGGAAACAATGAGCAGTTCTTC | CASSLVGRGNNEQFF
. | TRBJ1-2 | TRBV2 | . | TGTGCCAGCAGTGAGATTCCCCACTATGGCTACACCTTC | CASSEIPHYGYTF
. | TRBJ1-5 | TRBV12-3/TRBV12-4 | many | TGTGCCAGCAGTTTAGAGCCAGTTCAGCCCCAGCATTTT | CASSLEPVQPQHF
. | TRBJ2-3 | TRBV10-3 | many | TGTGCCATCTCGGGGACTAGCACAGATACGCAGTATTTT | CAISGTSTDTQYF
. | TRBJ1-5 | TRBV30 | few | TGTGCCTGGAGTTCCGACAGGAATAGCAATCAGCCCCAGCATTTT | CAWSSDRNSNQPQHF
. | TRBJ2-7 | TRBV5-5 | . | TGTGCCAGCAGCTCTCTGCGGGTTAGGTCCTACGAGCAGTACTTC | CASSSLRVRSYEQYF
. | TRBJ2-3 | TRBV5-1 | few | TGCGCCAGCAGCTTGGCCCCCGACACCTTCACAGATACGCAGTATTTT | CASSLAPDTFTDTQYF
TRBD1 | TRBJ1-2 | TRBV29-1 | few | TGCAGCGTTGTGACAGGGGACAACTATGGCTACACCTTC | CSVVTGDNYGYTF
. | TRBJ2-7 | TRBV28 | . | TGTGCCAGCAGTTTAAGGGGGGGGCAGGGAATCTACGAGCAGTACTTC | CASSLRGGQGIYEQYF
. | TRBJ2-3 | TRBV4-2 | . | TGTGCCAGCAGCCCCTACACAGGGACAGATACGCAGTATTTT | CASSPYTGTDTQYF
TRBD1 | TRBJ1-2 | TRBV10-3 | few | TGTGCCATCAGTGGGACAGGGGTACACGGCTACACCTTC | CAISGTGVHGYTF
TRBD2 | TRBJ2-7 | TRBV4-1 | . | TGCGCCAGCAGCCACCCGGGACTAGCGGGAGGTGCGCTCTCCTACGAGCAGTACTTC | CASSHPGLAGGALSYEQYF
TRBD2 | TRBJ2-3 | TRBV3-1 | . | TGTGCCAGCAGCCAGAACCCTAGCGGGGGCGCCACAGATACGCAGTATTTT | CASSQNPSGGATDTQYF
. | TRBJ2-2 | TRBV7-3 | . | TGTGCCAGCAGCCCTCGGATGGGTACCACCACCGGGGAGCTGTTTTTT | CASSPRMGTTTGELFF
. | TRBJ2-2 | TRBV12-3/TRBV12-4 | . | TGTGCCAGCATCCTATTCCGGGACACAAACACCGGGGAGCTGTTTTTT | CASILFRDTNTGELFF
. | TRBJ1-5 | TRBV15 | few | TGTGCCACCAGCAGAGATTGGACTCTTAGGGAGCAGCCCCAGCATTTT | CATSRDWTLREQPQHF
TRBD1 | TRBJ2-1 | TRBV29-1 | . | TGCAGCGTCCTACCTGGGGACAGATCCTACAATGAGCAGTTCTTC | CSVLPGDRSYNEQFF
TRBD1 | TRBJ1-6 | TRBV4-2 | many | TGTGCCAGCAGCCCAGAGCGCCCGGGACAGTTCAATTCACCCCTCCACTTT | CASSPERPGQFNSPLHF
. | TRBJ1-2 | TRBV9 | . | TGTGCCAGCAGCGTAGGGGCAGACATCTCTAACTATGGCTACACCTTC | CASSVGADISNYGYTF
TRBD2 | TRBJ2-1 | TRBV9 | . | TGTACCAGCAGCGTAGGAGCGGGGGGGCCCTACAATGAGCAGTTCTTC | CTSSVGAGGPYNEQFF
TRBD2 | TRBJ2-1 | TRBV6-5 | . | TGTGCCAGCAGTTACCGGGGACTAGCGGGAGATAATGAGCAGTTCTTC | CASSYRGLAGDNEQFF
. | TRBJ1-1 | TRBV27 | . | TGTGCCAGCAGGGCGGAAGGGACTGAAGCTTTCTTT | CASRAEGTEAFF
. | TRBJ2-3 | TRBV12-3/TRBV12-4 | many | TGTGCCAGCGGGGTTTCCACTCCCCGGGATACGCAGTATTTT | CASGVSTPRDTQYF
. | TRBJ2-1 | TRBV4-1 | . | TGCGCCAGCAGCCAAGAATTAGCGGTCTCCTACAATGAGCAGTTCTTC | CASSQELAVSYNEQFF
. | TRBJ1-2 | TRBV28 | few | TGTGCCAGCAGTGCCCCAGAATTCTATGGCTACACCTTC | CASSAPEFYGYTF
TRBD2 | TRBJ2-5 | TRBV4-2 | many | TGTGCCAGCAGCCAAGATCCGACTAGCGGGGAAAAAGAGACCCAGTACTTC | CASSQDPTSGEKETQYF